This T cell receptor (beta chain) was sequenced in a study of CD8 T cells in Susac syndrome. General study results and limits: The relatively small number of individuals in the TCR sequencing and HLA analysis was acknowledged by the study.

High-throughput TCR beta sequencing covered peripheral CD8+ and CD4+ T cells. While CD8+ and CD4+ T cells were isolated negatively, TEMRA cells were enriched by FACS. To note about this clonotype: Its cognate antigen is unknown.

RNA, at roughly 0.5 to 1 ug, was reverse transcribed with random hexamers. The method of amplification for TCR beta CDR3 was immunoSEQ multiplex PCR, covering 54 Vbeta and 13 Jbeta. TCRdb processed the immunoSEQ multiplex PCR reads anew with MiXCR; each CDR3 protein has one entry. The data contain approximately 300,000 distinct CDR3 sequences, approximately 85% of them singletons. The CDR3 extends over 16 amino acids. Trimming took off 6 bases at V and 3 bases at J, with 19 bases between the two ends. The clonotype was recovered from a human donor with multiple sclerosis. The chain links TRBV12-3 or TRBV12-4 to TRBJ2-3; possibly TRBD2 for D (5 bases). Sequences were obtained from CD8+ T cells from PBMCs. CDR3 nucleotide sequence: TGTGCCAGCAGCCTTGGATTCGGGGAAGGGACAGATACGCAGTATTTT. Translation: CASSLGFGEGTDTQYF.